The next 18 T cell receptor beta chains were all read from a single sample in a study of blood T cell repertoires in COVID-19. Assay: immunoSEQ multiplex PCR; the TCRdb copy retains only in-frame clones and omits some. The table has around 290,000 clones, approximately 87% seen once. What was sequenced was peripheral blood. Source of these receptors: a woman between 50 and 59 years old who had recovered from COVID-19.

The V and J genes are TRBV11-2 and TRBJ1-1; TRBD1 might be the D (5 bases). The CDR3 is 15 amino acids. The V end lost 7 bases, the J end lost 4 bases, and 19 bases lay between the germline ends. Germline CDR1 and CDR2: SGHAT and FQNNGV. The chain's CDR3 is CASIPSTGEGTEAFF. CDR3 DNA sequence: TGTGCCAGCATCCCGTCGACGGGGGAGGGCACTGAAGCTTTCTTT. Filled out from reference TRBV11-2 and TRBJ1-1, the complete variable domain reads EAGVAQSPRYKIIEKRQSVAFWCNPISGHATLYWYQQILGQGPKLLIQFQNNGVVDDSQLPKDRFSAERLKGVDSTLKIQPAKLEDSAVYLCASIPSTGEGTEAFFGQGTRLTVV.

The chain carries TRBV6-5 and TRBJ2-7; 7 positions agree with TRBD1. This CDR3 is 15 amino acids long. Germline CDR1 is MNHEY and CDR2 is SVGAGI. Germline trimming cut 5 bases from V and 1 base from J; bases unmatched to any gene: 8. CDR3 DNA: TGTGCCAGCAGTCTTAATCCGGGACAGTCCTACGAGCAGTACTTC. It specifies CASSLNPGQSYEQYF.

The chain is built from TRBV18 and TRBJ1-1; TRBD1 matches 8 bases. The CDR3 totals 14 residues. From germline, CDR1 is KGHSH and CDR2 LQKENI. J was trimmed by 8 bases and V by 3 bases; bases with no gene match: 8. CDR3 nucleotide sequence: TGTGCCAGCTCACCGAACCGACAGGGGTTGGAAGCTTTCTTT. This sequence encodes CASSPNRQGLEAFF.

The CDR3 sequence: CAIGVSPLDTQYF. In DNA form, the CDR3 reads TGTGCCATCGGAGTAAGTCCTCTAGATACGCAGTATTTT. The chain recombines TRBV10-3 with TRBJ2-3; D gene uncertain. Trimming took off 8 bases at V and 5 bases at J, with 14 bases between the two ends. There are 13 residues in the CDR3. CDR1 ENHRY and CDR2 SYGVKD come from the germline V gene.

The chain carries TRBV15 and TRBJ2-7; 8 positions match TRBD1. The trim removed 3 bases at V and 7 bases at J, leaving 8 bases unmatched. Germline CDR1 and CDR2: LNHNV and YYDKDF (reference sequence). There are 14 residues in the CDR3. CDR3 loop: CATSRTGVGWEQYF. The CDR3 DNA follows: TGTGCCACCAGCAGGACAGGGGTAGGGTGGGAGCAGTACTTC.

J is TRBJ1-3 and V is TRBV11-2, with unresolved D. The germline V gene encodes CDR1 SGHAT and CDR2 FQNNGV. Trimming removed 6 bases from V and 1 base from J, with 13 bases in between. CDR3 length: 15 residues. CDR3 region: CASRTISRSGNTIYF. The DNA of the CDR3 is TGTGCCAGCAGAACTATTAGTAGGTCTGGAAACACCATATATTTT.

The chain joins TRBV5-4 to TRBJ1-3, with D possibly matching TRBD1 (6 bases). Looked up from germline, CDR1 is SGHNT and CDR2 is YYREEE (reference sequence). Trimming took off 0 bases at V and 0 bases at J, with 7 bases between the two ends. The CDR3 extends over 15 amino acids. The CDR3 spells CASSLGTDSGNTIYF. The CDR3 DNA is TGTGCCAGCAGCTTGGGGACAGACTCTGGAAACACCATATATTTT.

This sequence joins TRBV19 and TRBJ2-2; tentative D call: TRBD1 (6 bases). The V end lost 3 bases, the J end lost 0 bases, and 23 bases lay between the germline ends. Germline-derived CDR1 and CDR2 are LNHDA and SQIVND (reference sequence). The CDR3 has 20 amino acids. This CDR3 is CASSIRWGRSVQTNTGELFF. The CDR3, as DNA: TGTGCCAGTAGTATCCGGTGGGGGCGATCTGTCCAGACGAACACCGGGGAGCTGTTTTTT.

This chain uses TRBV11-1 with TRBJ2-7; TRBD2 might be the D (6 bases). The CDR3 contains 14 residues. CDR1 and CDR2 (germline): SGHAT, FQDESV (reference sequence). Trimming left V 0 bases short and J 4 bases short, with 10 bases between. The chain's CDR3 is CASSLALGGYEQYF. Here the CDR3 DNA reads TGTGCCAGCAGCTTAGCGCTAGGAGGGTACGAGCAGTACTTC. The full variable domain, completed using reference TRBV11-1 and TRBJ2-7, is EAEVAQSPRYKITEKSQAVAFWCDPISGHATLYWYRQILGQGPELLVQFQDESVVDDSQLPKDRFSAERLKGVDSTLKIQPAELGDSAMYLCASSLALGGYEQYFGPGTRLTVT.

This sequence joins TRBV19 and TRBJ2-3; a possible D gene is TRBD1 (5 bases). This CDR3 comprises 14 residues. V shed 7 bases and J shed 0 bases, with 11 bases lying between them. Germline V gives CDR1 LNHDA, CDR2 SQIVND (reference sequence). Here the CDR3 DNA reads TGTGCCAGTAATTACAGGCGGAGCACAGATACGCAGTATTTT. The encoded protein is CASNYRRSTDTQYF.

The chain employs TRBV2 and TRBJ2-5; possibly TRBD2 for D (5 bases). Trimming took off 6 bases at V and 1 base at J, with 9 bases between the two ends. The CDR3 loop spans 13 amino acids. The germline V gene encodes CDR1 SNHLY and CDR2 FYNNEI. The CDR3 nucleotides are TGTGCCAGCAGACTGGACTTCCAAGAGACCCAGTACTTC. Amino acid sequence: CASRLDFQETQYF.

CDR3 DNA: TGTGCCAGCAGCACTAGCGGGGGGCCTCCAGAGACCCAGTACTTC. Its translation: CASSTSGGPPETQYF. The V and J genes are TRBV9 and TRBJ2-5; TRBD2 matches 12 bases. Looked up from germline, CDR1 is SGDLS and CDR2 is YYNGEE. The CDR3 contains 15 residues. V lost 4 bases and J lost 4; bases outside the gene matches: 5.

V gene TRBV2 combines with J gene TRBJ2-2; 9 bases fit TRBD2. V trimming: 7 bases; J trimming: 7 bases; junction bases outside the gene matches: 10. Per the germline V gene, CDR1 is SNHLY and CDR2 is FYNNEI. The CDR3 is made up of 15 amino acids. The CDR3 bases are TGTGCCAGCAAATTAGCGGGAGAGTCGATCGGGGAGCTGTTTTTT. Protein sequence: CASKLAGESIGELFF.

The V call is TRBV7-9, the J call TRBJ2-1; D is uncertain. Trimming took 3 bases from V and 7 from J, leaving 7 bases between them. Germline CDR1 and CDR2: SEHNR and FQNEAQ (reference sequence). This CDR3 contains 12 residues. The CDR3 nucleotides are TGTGCCAGCAGCTTGACAACAAATGAGCAGTTCTTC. Translating it yields CASSLTTNEQFF.

The rearrangement uses TRBV19 and TRBJ1-1; TRBD1 matches at 7 bases. After removal of 6 bases from V and 5 bases from J, the junction contained 9 bases not matched to a gene. The CDR3 covers 14 residues. Germline V gene lookup returns CDR1 LNHDA and CDR2 SQIVND (reference sequence). The CDR3 DNA reads as TGTGCCAGTAGACCCCCGACAGGGTTGACTGAAGCTTTCTTT. Protein sequence: CASRPPTGLTEAFF.

The chain recombines TRBV10-3 with TRBJ1-5; D is ambiguous. The CDR3 totals 15 residues. From germline, CDR1 is ENHRY and CDR2 SYGVKD. With 6 bases removed from V and 0 bases from J, the gap between germline ends came to 12 bases. The chain's CDR3 is CAISATSGSNQPQHF. As DNA, the CDR3 is TGTGCCATCAGCGCCACCTCAGGTAGCAATCAGCCCCAGCATTTT.

V usage is TRBV5-6 and J usage is TRBJ1-5, with 9 bases identical to TRBD1. Germline assignment: CDR1 SGHDT and CDR2 YYEEEE. The CDR3 runs to 19 residues. The ends lost 3 bases at V and 2 bases at J; junction bases unmatched: 15. The CDR3 bases are TGTGCCAGCAGCTCTAGAAAGGACAGGGGCCCTTTCCGCAATCAGCCCCAGCATTTT. It translates to CASSSRKDRGPFRNQPQHF.

V usage is TRBV28 and J usage is TRBJ2-3; D might be TRBD2 (6 bases). Germline values: CDR1 MDHEN, CDR2 SYDVKM. This CDR3 is built from 17 residues. Deletions cut 2 bases from V and 0 bases from J, with 15 bases between. This CDR3 is CASSLSVAGSSTDTQYF. CDR3 in DNA: TGTGCCAGCAGTTTAAGTGTTGCGGGGTCGAGCACAGATACGCAGTATTTT.